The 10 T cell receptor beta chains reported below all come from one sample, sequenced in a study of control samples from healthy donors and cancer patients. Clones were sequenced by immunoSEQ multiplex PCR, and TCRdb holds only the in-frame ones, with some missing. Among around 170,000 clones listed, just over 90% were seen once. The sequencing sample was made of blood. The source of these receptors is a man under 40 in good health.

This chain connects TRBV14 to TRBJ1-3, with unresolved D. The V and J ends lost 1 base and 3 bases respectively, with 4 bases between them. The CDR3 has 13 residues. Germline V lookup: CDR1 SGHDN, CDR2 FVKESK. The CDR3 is CASSQAGGNTIYF. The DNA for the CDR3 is TGTGCCAGCAGCCAAGCTGGTGGAAACACCATATATTTT.

CDR3 nucleotide sequence: TGTGCCACCAGTGAGCCCGGCAGGGGGGCTGAAGCTTTCTTT. It codes for CATSEPGRGAEAFF. The chain carries TRBV24-1 and TRBJ1-1; the match to TRBD1 covers 7 bases. This CDR3 has 14 residues. Germline V lookup: CDR1 KGHDR, CDR2 SFDVKD. V trimming: 4 bases; J trimming: 6 bases; junction bases outside the gene matches: 7.

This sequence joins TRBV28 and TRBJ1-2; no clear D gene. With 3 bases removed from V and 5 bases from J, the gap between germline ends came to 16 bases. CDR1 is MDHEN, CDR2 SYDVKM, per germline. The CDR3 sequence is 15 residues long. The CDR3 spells CASSFSSGGTYGYTF. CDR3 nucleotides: TGTGCCAGCAGTTTTAGCAGCGGCGGCACGTATGGCTACACCTTC.

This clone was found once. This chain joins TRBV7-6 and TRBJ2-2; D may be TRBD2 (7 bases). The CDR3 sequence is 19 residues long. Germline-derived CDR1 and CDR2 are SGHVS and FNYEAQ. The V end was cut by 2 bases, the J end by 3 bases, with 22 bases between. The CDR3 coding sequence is TGTGCCAGCAGCTTACTTTCCCCCTACGGGGGGCCCTACACCGGGGAGCTGTTTTTT. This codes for CASSLLSPYGGPYTGELFF.

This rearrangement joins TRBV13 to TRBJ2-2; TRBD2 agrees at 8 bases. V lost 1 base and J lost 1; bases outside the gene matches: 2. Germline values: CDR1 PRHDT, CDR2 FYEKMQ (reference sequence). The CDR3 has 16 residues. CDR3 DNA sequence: TGTGCCAGCAGCTTAGATGCGGGAGGGAACACCGGGGAGCTGTTTTTT. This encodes CASSLDAGGNTGELFF.

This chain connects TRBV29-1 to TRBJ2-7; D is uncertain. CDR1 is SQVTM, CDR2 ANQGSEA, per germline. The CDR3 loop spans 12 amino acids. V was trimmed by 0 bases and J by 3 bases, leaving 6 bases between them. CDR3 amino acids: CSVEDHVYEQYF. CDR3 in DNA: TGCAGCGTTGAAGATCACGTCTACGAGCAGTACTTC.

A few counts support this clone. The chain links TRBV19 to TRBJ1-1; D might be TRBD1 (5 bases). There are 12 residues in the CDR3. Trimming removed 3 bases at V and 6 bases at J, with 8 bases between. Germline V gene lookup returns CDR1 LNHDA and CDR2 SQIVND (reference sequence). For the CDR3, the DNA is TGTGCCAGTAGTATTACGGGGGCTGAAGCTTTCTTT. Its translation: CASSITGAEAFF.

CDR3 region: CASTRAGAMNTEAFF. DNA for the CDR3: TGTGCCAGCACCAGGGCAGGGGCTATGAACACTGAAGCTTTCTTT. This chain joins TRBV9 and TRBJ1-1; a weak D match, TRBD1 (6 bases). The CDR3 runs to 15 residues. V lost 6 bases and J 0 bases, leaving 15 bases between the germline ends. CDR1 is SGDLS, CDR2 YYNGEE, per germline.

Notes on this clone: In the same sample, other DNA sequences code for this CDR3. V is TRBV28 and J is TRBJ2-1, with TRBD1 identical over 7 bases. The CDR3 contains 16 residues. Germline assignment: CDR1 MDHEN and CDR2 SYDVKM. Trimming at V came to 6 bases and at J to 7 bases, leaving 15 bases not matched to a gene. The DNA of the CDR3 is TGTGCCAGCAGACCCCCGCCAGGGGGTGCGGTTAATGAGCAGTTCTTC. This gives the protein CASRPPPGGAVNEQFF. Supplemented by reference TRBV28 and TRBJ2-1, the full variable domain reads DVKVTQSSRYLVKRTGEKVFLECVQDMDHENMFWYRQDPGLGLRLIYFSYDVKMKEKGDIPEGYSVSREKKERFSLILESASTNQTSMYLCASRPPPGGAVNEQFFGPGTRLTVL.

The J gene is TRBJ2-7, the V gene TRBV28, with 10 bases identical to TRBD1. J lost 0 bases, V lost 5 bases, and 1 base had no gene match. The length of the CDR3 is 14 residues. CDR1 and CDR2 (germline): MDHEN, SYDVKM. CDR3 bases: TGTGCCAGCAGTAGGACAGGGGGCTCCTACGAGCAGTACTTC. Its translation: CASSRTGGSYEQYF.